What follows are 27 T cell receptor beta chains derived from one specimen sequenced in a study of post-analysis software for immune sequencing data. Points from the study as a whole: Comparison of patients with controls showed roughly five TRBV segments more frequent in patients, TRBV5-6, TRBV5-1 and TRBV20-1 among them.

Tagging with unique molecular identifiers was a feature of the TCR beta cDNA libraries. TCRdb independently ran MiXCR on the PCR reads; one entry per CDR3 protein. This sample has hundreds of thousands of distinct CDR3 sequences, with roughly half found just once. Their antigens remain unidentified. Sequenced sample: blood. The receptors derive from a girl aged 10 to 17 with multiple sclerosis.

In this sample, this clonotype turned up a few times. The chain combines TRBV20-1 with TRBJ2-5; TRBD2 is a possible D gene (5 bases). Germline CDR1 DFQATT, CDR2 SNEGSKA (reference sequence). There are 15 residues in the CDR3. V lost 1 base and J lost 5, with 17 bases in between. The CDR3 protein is CSARAPSPLAETQYF. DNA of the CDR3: TGCAGTGCTAGAGCTCCATCTCCATTAGCGGAGACCCAGTACTTC.

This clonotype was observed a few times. CDR3 loop: CSVGGRARDEQYF. The DNA of the CDR3 is TGCAGCGTGGGAGGCCGTGCCCGGGACGAGCAGTACTTC. The chain couples TRBV29-1 to TRBJ2-4, with D possibly TRBD2 on 6 matching bases. The assigned J gene may be wrong: the sequence end matches TRBJ2-7 better. The CDR3 is made up of 13 amino acids. Germline V gene sequence: CDR1 SQVTM, CDR2 ANQGSEA.

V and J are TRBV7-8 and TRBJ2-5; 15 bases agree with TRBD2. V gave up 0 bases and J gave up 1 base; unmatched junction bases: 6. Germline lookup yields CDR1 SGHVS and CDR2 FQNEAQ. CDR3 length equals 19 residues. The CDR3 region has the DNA TGTGCCAGCAGCTTAGCGCGGGGGACTAGCGGGAGGATCCAAGAGACCCAGTACTTC. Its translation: CASSLARGTSGRIQETQYF.

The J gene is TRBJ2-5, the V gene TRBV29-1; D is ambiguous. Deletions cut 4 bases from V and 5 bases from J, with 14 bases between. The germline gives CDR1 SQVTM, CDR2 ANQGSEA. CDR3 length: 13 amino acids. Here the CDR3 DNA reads TGCAGCGTTGTACGGAGAGTCGGGGAGACCCAGTACTTC. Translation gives CSVVRRVGETQYF.

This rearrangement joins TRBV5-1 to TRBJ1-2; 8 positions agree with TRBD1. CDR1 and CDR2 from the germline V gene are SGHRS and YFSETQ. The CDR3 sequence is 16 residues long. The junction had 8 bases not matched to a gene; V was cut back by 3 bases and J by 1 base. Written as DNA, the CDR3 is TGCGCCAGCAGCTCCCGCGGACAGGGCGTTAACTATGGCTACACCTTC. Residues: CASSSRGQGVNYGYTF.

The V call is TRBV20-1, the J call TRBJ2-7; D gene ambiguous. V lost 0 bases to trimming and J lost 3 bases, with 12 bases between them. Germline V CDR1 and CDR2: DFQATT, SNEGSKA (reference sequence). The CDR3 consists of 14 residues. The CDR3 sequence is CSAREAGSNYEQYF. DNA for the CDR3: TGCAGTGCTAGAGAGGCAGGATCTAACTACGAGCAGTACTTC.

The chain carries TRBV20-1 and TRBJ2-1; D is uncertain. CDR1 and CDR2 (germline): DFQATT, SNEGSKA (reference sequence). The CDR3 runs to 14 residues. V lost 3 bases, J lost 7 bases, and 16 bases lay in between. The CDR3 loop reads CSASKGRSLNEQFF. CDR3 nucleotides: TGCAGTGCTAGCAAGGGCAGGAGTTTAAATGAGCAGTTCTTC.

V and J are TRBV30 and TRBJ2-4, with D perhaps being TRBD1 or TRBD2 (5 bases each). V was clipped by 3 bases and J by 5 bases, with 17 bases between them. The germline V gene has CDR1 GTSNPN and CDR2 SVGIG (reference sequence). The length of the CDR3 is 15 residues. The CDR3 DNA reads TGTGCCTGGAGCGTATCCGGGACCCTACAAAACATTCAGTACTTC. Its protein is CAWSVSGTLQNIQYF.

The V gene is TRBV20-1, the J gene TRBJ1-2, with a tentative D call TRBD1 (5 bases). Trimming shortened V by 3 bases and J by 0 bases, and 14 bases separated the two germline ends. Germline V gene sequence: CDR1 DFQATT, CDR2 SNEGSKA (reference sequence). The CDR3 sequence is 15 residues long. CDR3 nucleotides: TGCAGTGCTAGGGGGCCAGCACTCGCTAACTATGGCTACACCTTC. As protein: CSARGPALANYGYTF.

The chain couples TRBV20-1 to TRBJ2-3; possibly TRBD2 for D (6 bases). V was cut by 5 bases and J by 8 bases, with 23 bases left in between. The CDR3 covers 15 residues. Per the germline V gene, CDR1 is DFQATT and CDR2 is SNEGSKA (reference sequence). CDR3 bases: TGCAGTGCTTCCGCCCGGGACTCCCCTAGCTTTACGCAGTATTTT. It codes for CSASARDSPSFTQYF.

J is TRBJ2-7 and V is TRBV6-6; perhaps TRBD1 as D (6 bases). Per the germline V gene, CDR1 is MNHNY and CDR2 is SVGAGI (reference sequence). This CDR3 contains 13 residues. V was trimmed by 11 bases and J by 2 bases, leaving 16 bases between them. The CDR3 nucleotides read TGTGCCGGCATCCGGACAGTCCCCTACGAGCAGTACTTC. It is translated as CAGIRTVPYEQYF.

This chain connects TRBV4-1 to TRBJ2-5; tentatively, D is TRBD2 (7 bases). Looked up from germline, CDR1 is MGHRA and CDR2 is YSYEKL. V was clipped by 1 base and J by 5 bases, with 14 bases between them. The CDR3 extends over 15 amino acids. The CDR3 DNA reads TGCGCCAGCAGCCAAGTGGGGGGGGGCAGCGAGACCCAGTACTTC. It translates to CASSQVGGGSETQYF.

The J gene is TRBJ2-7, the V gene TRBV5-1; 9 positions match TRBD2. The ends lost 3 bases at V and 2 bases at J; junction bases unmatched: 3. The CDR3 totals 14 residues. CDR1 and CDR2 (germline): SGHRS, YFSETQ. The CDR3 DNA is TGCGCCAGCAGCTCTATAGCGGGAGCCTACGAGCAGTACTTC. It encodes CASSSIAGAYEQYF.

This CDR3 reads CSARVEVGLLEGEQFF. For the CDR3, the DNA is TGCAGTGCTAGAGTTGAGGTCGGCCTCCTCGAGGGTGAGCAGTTCTTC. The chain couples TRBV20-1 to TRBJ2-1; D possibly corresponds to TRBD2 (5 bases). Germline CDR1 reads DFQATT; CDR2 reads SNEGSKA (reference sequence). The CDR3 consists of 16 residues. Deletions cut 1 base from V and 9 bases from J, with 22 bases between.

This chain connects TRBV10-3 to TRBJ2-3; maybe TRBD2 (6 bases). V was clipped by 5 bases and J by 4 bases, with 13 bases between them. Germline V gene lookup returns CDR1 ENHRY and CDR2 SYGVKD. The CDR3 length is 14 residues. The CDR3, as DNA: TGTGCCATCAGTCGACTAGGGGCGCCAGATACGCAGTATTTT. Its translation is CAISRLGAPDTQYF.

The CDR3, as DNA: TGCGCCAGCAGCCAAGTGGCTAGCGGGTTTACGTACGAGCAGTACTTC. Its translation is CASSQVASGFTYEQYF. The chain joins TRBV4-1 to TRBJ2-5; 8 bases agree with TRBD2. The assigned J gene may be wrong: the sequence end matches TRBJ2-7 better. CDR1 is MGHRA and CDR2 is YSYEKL in the germline V gene. The CDR3 loop spans 16 amino acids.

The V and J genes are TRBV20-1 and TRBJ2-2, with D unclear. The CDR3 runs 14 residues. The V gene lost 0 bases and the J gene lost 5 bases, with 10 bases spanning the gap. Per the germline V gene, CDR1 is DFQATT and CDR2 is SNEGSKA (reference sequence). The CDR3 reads CSAREARSTGELFF. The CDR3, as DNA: TGCAGTGCTAGAGAGGCTAGGTCTACCGGGGAGCTGTTTTTT.

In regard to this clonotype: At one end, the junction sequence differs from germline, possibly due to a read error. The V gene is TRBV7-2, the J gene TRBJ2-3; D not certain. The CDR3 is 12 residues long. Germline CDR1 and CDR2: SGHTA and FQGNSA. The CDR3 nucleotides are TGTGCCAGCAGCAGGACCGCAGACACGCAGTATTTT. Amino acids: CASSRTADTQYF.

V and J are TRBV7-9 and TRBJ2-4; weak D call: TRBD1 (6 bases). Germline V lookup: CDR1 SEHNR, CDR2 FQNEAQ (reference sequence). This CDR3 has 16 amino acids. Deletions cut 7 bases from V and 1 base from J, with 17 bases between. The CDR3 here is CASNRDRGLAKNIQYF. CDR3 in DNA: TGTGCCAGCAACCGAGATAGGGGGTTGGCCAAAAACATTCAGTACTTC.

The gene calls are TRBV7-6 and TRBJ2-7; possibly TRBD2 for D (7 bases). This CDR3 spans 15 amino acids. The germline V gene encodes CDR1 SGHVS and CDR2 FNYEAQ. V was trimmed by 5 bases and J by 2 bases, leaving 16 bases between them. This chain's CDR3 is CASSRTGGEAYEQYF. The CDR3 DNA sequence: TGTGCCAGCAGCCGTACGGGGGGCGAGGCCTACGAGCAGTACTTC.

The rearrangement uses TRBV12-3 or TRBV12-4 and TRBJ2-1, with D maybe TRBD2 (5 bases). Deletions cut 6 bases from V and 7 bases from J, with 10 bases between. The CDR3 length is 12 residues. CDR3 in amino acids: CASRQLGNEQFF. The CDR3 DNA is TGTGCCAGCAGACAACTAGGGAATGAGCAGTTCTTC.

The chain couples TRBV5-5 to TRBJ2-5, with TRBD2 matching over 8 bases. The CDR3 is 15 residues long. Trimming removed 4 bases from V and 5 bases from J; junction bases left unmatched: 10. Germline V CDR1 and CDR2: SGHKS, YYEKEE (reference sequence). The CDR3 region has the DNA TGTGCCAGCAGCGATCTTCGGGGGGGCTGGGAGACCCAGTACTTC. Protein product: CASSDLRGGWETQYF. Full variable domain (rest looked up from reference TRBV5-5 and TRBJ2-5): DAGVTQSPTHLIKTRGQQVTLRCSPISGHKSVSWYQQVLGQGPQFIFQYYEKEERGRGNFPDRFSARQFPNYSSELNVNALLLGDSALYLCASSDLRGGWETQYFGPGTRLLVL.

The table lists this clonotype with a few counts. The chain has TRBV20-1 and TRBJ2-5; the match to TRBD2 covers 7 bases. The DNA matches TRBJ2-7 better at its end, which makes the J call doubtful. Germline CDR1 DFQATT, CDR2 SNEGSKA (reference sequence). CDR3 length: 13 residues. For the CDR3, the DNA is TGCAGTGCTAAAGAGACTAGCTGGGGCGAGCAGTACTTC. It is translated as CSAKETSWGEQYF.

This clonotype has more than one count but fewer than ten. The CDR3 nucleotides are TGCAGCGTTCCTACGCGGGGAGGAGATGGCTACACCTTC. Translating it yields CSVPTRGGDGYTF. The chain recombines TRBV29-1 with TRBJ1-2; D remains ambiguous. Per germline, CDR1 SQVTM and CDR2 ANQGSEA. Trimming removed 5 bases from V and 6 bases from J, with 16 bases in between. The CDR3 totals 13 residues.

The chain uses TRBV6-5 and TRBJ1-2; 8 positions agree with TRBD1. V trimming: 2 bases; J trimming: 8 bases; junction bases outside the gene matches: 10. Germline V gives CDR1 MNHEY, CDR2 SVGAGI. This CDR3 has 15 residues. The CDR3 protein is CASSYHADRALGYTF. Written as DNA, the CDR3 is TGTGCCAGCAGTTACCATGCGGACAGGGCTTTGGGCTACACCTTC.

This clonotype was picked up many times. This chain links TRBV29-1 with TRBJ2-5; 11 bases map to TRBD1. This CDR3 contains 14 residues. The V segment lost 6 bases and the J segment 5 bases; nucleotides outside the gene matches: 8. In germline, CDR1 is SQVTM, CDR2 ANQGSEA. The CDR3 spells CSVQAGQGGETQYF. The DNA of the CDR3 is TGCAGCGTCCAAGCGGGACAGGGGGGGGAGACCCAGTACTTC.

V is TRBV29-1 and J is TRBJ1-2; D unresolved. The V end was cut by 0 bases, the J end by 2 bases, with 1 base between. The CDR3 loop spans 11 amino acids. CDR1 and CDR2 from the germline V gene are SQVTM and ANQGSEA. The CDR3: CSVEENYGYTF. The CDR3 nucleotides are TGCAGCGTTGAAGAAAACTATGGCTACACCTTC.